This record concerns one T cell receptor (beta chain) sequence. The sample is drawn from a study of cytomegalovirus exposure and HLA in healthy donors. Primers included in the PCR were 60 Vbeta and 13 Jbeta primers. The assay was immunoSEQ multiplex PCR, and TCRdb's table has in-frame clones only and misses some. The sample records nearly 65,000 clones, around 73% being singletons. The CDR3 length is 12 residues. Trimming cost V 2 bases and J 8 bases, with 6 bases left between them. Germline V CDR1 and CDR2: MNHNY, SVGAGI (reference sequence). This sequence joins TRBV6-6 and TRBJ1-4, with D hard to call. This clonotype originated in a man in his forties or fifties in good health and CMV-seronegative. Sequencing was carried out using PBMCs. CDR3 sequence reads: CASSYTVEKLFF. The CDR3 DNA sequence: TGTGCCAGCAGTTACACGGTCGAAAAACTGTTTTTT.